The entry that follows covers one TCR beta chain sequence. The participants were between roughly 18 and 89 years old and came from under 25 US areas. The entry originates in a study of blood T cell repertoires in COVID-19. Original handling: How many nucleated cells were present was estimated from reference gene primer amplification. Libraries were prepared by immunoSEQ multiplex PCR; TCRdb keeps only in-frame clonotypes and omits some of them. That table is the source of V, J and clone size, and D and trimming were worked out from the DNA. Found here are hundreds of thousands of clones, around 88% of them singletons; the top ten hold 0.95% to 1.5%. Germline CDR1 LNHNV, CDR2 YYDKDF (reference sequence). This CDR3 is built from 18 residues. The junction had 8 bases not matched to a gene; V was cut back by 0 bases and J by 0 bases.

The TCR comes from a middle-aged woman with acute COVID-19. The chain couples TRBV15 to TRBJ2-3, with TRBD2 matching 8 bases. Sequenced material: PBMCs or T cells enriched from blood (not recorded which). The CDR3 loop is CATSRDFDASGSTDTQYF. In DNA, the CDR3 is TGTGCCACCAGCAGAGATTTCGACGCTAGCGGGAGCACAGATACGCAGTATTTT.